These T cell receptor beta chains were read from a single sample in a study of cytomegalovirus exposure and HLA in healthy donors. Only in-frame clones appear in the TCRdb table, and some are missing; sequencing was by immunoSEQ multiplex PCR. The repertoire holds under 400,000 clones, with about nine tenths as singletons. Sequencing was performed on PBMCs. These receptors came from a young woman in good health and CMV-seronegative. CDR3s include the opening cysteine and the closing phenylalanine or tryptophan. D genes are given only for firm matches. The size field is filled for only some rows; it gives once, few, many or a size class.

abundance | d_gene | j_gene | v_gene | CDR3aa | CDR3nt
NA | NA | TRBJ2-7 | TRBV10-3 | CAITEDSSYEQYF | TGTGCCATCACCGAGGACAGTTCCTACGAGCAGTACTTC
NA | TRBD1 | TRBJ2-7 | TRBV2 | CAIGTVYEQYF | TGTGCCATCGGGACAGTATACGAGCAGTACTTC
NA | NA | TRBJ2-2 | TRBV5-4 | CASSHWSRGSGRGELFF | TGTGCCAGCAGCCATTGGTCTCGGGGGTCAGGCCGCGGGGAGCTGTTTTTT
NA | NA | TRBJ2-1 | TRBV27 | CASSSTYYNEQFF | TGTGCCAGCAGTTCCACTTACTACAATGAGCAGTTCTTC
NA | TRBD1 | TRBJ2-7 | TRBV29-1 | CSVANRGLLEQYF | TGCAGCGTTGCTAACAGGGGGCTCCTCGAGCAGTACTTC
NA | TRBD2 | TRBJ2-1 | TRBV9 | CASSVALRASGGQTYNEQFF | TGTGCCAGCAGCGTAGCCCTCAGGGCTAGCGGGGGACAAACCTACAATGAGCAGTTCTTC
NA | TRBD2 | TRBJ2-1 | TRBV11-2 | CASSLVVSLAGGPNEQFF | TGTGCCAGCAGCTTAGTTGTATCCCTAGCGGGAGGGCCTAATGAGCAGTTCTTC
NA | NA | TRBJ1-4 | TRBV13 | CASSYYRATNEKLFF | TGTGCCAGCAGTTATTACAGGGCGACTAATGAAAAACTGTTTTTT
NA | TRBD2 | TRBJ2-1 | TRBV9 | CASSVDPSGGNEQFF | TGTGCCAGCAGCGTAGATCCTAGCGGGGGCAATGAGCAGTTCTTC
NA | NA | TRBJ2-4 | TRBV21-1 | CASSTWPGNGTPIQYF | TGTGCCAGCAGCACCTGGCCGGGGAATGGGACTCCTATTCAGTACTTC
NA | TRBD1 | TRBJ1-5 | TRBV30 | CAWRGQGAQPQHF | TGTGCCTGGAGAGGACAGGGAGCTCAGCCCCAGCATTTT
NA | NA | TRBJ2-7 | TRBV27 | CASSPWDSTYEQYF | TGTGCCAGCAGTCCCTGGGACTCAACCTACGAGCAGTACTTC
NA | NA | TRBJ2-3 | TRBV5-1 | CASSFSRSEPDTQYF | TGCGCCAGCAGCTTCTCGCGGAGCGAACCGGATACGCAGTATTTT
NA | TRBD2 | TRBJ2-3 | TRBV28 | CASNTRGRLDTQYF | TGTGCCAGCAACACCCGCGGGAGGTTGGATACGCAGTATTTT
NA | TRBD1 | TRBJ1-2 | TRBV10-3 | CAISDGQGWYTF | TGTGCCATCAGTGACGGACAGGGGTGGTACACCTTC
NA | NA | TRBJ1-5 | TRBV19 | CASSIQAFNQPQHF | TGTGCCAGTAGTATACAGGCTTTCAATCAGCCCCAGCATTTT
NA | TRBD1 | TRBJ1-1 | TRBV15 | CATRRGDSNTEAFF | TGTGCCACCAGAAGGGGGGACAGTAACACTGAAGCTTTCTTT
NA | TRBD2 | TRBJ2-7 | TRBV19 | CASKSGRGDEQYF | TGTGCCAGTAAAAGCGGGAGAGGAGACGAGCAGTACTTC
once | TRBD2 | TRBJ2-3 | TRBV15 | CATSTFSGRSTDTQYF | TGTGCCACCAGCACTTTTAGCGGGAGGTCGACAGATACGCAGTATTTT
NA | TRBD2 | TRBJ2-1 | TRBV7-9 | CASSLAREARNEQFF | TGTGCCAGCAGCTTAGCCCGGGAGGCCAGGAATGAGCAGTTCTTC
NA | TRBD2 | TRBJ2-1 | TRBV28 | CASRPHSGRAENEQFF | TGTGCCAGCAGACCCCATAGCGGGAGGGCCGAAAATGAGCAGTTCTTC
NA | NA | TRBJ1-6 | TRBV11-2 | CASSPPGTSNSPLHF | TGTGCCAGCAGCCCCCCCGGGACATCGAATTCACCCCTCCACTTT
few | NA | TRBJ1-5 | TRBV30 | CAWSVEGGQPQHF | TGTGCCTGGAGTGTGGAGGGAGGGCAGCCCCAGCATTTT
once | NA | TRBJ2-4 | TRBV11-2 | CASSLGREIAKNIQYF | TGTGCCAGCAGCTTAGGTCGGGAGATAGCCAAAAACATTCAGTACTTC
NA | TRBD1 | TRBJ2-7 | TRBV5-1 | CASSPETGVGQYF | TGCGCCAGCAGCCCGGAAACAGGGGTCGGGCAGTACTTC